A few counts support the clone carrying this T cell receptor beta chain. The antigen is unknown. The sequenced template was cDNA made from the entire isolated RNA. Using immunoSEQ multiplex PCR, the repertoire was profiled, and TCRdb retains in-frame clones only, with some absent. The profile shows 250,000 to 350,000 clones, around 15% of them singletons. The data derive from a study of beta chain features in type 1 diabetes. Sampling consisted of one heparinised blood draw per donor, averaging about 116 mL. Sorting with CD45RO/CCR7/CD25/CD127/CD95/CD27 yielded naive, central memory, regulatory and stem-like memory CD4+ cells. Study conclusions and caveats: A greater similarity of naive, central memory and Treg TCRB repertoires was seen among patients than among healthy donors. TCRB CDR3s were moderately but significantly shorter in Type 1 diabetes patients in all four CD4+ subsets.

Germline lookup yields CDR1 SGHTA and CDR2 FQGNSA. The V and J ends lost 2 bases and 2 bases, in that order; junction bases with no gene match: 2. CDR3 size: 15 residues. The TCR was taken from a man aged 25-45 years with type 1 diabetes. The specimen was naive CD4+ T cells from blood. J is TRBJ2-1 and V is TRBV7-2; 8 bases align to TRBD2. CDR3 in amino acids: CASSLRGRTYNEQFF. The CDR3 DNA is TGTGCCAGCAGCTTACGCGGGAGGACCTACAATGAGCAGTTCTTC. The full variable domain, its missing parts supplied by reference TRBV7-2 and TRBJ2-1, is GAGVSQSPSNKVTEKGKDVELRCDPISGHTALYWYRQSLGQGLEFLIYFQGNSAPDKSGLPSDRFSAERTGGSVSTLTIQRTQQEDSAVYLCASSLRGRTYNEQFFGPGTRLTVL.